The rows below give T cell receptor beta chains drawn from one sample of a study of blood T cells in healthy people across ages. TCRdb re-analysed the 5' RACE reads in MiXCR, keeping a single row per CDR3 protein. This sample yields roughly 1,700,000 distinct CDR3 sequences, of which over 25% are seen a single time; less than 9.5% belongs to the top ten. Material: blood. All receptors derive from a woman aged 25-40 years in good health. CDR3s include the opening cysteine and the closing phenylalanine or tryptophan. Each record gives: V gene, J gene, D gene, clone size, CDR3 DNA, CDR3 protein. A D gene is named only where the DNA matches it firmly. Some rows have no size entry. The others give once, few or many, or a class for an expanded clone.

v_call: TRBV7-2
j_call: TRBJ1-2
d_call: TRBD1
clone_size: .
cdr3_nt: TGTGCCAGCAGCTCCAGGGGGCTCAGTGGCTACACCTTC
cdr3_aa: CASSSRGLSGYTF

v_call: TRBV3-1
j_call: TRBJ2-4
d_call: TRBD1
clone_size: .
cdr3_nt: TGTGCCCGCAGCCAAGTCAGGGGGAACATTCAGTACTTC
cdr3_aa: CARSQVRGNIQYF

v_call: TRBV4-3
j_call: TRBJ2-5
d_call: .
clone_size: few
cdr3_nt: TGCGCCAGCAGCCAGGCCTTAGTGTTCGGAGAGACCCAGTACTTC
cdr3_aa: CASSQALVFGETQYF

v_call: TRBV6-6
j_call: TRBJ2-3
d_call: TRBD2
clone_size: few
cdr3_nt: TGTGCCAGCAGTTATTCGGGGACTAGTTTTCGGTATTTT
cdr3_aa: CASSYSGTSFRYF

v_call: TRBV5-1
j_call: TRBJ2-6
d_call: .
clone_size: few
cdr3_nt: TGCGCCAGCAGCTTGTTGGAGGGGGCGGCGTCTGGGGCCAACGTCCTGACTTTC
cdr3_aa: CASSLLEGAASGANVLTF

v_call: TRBV10-3
j_call: TRBJ1-2
d_call: .
clone_size: few
cdr3_nt: TGTGCCATCAGTGATCGGGCAGGGAAGGGCTACACCTTC
cdr3_aa: CAISDRAGKGYTF

v_call: TRBV12-3/TRBV12-4
j_call: TRBJ1-4
d_call: .
clone_size: .
cdr3_nt: TGTGCCAGCGGTTTAGGGACTCCGGGTAATGAAAAACTGTTTTTT
cdr3_aa: CASGLGTPGNEKLFF

v_call: TRBV6-2/TRBV6-3
j_call: TRBJ2-7
d_call: .
clone_size: .
cdr3_nt: TGTGCCAGCTACGTTGACAGTTGCGGCGAGCAGTACTTC
cdr3_aa: CASYVDSCGEQYF

v_call: TRBV19
j_call: TRBJ2-1
d_call: TRBD2
clone_size: .
cdr3_nt: TGTGCCAGTAGTGGTGGACTAGTGGACAATGAGCAGTTCTTC
cdr3_aa: CASSGGLVDNEQFF

v_call: TRBV20-1
j_call: TRBJ1-5
d_call: .
clone_size: .
cdr3_nt: TGCAGTGTTAGAGATCGCGGTAGCAATCAGCCCCAGCATTTT
cdr3_aa: CSVRDRGSNQPQHF

v_call: TRBV28
j_call: TRBJ2-7
d_call: .
clone_size: many
cdr3_nt: TGTGCCAGCAGTTCTGGTGGGCTCCTCCACGAGCAGTACTTC
cdr3_aa: CASSSGGLLHEQYF

v_call: TRBV24-1
j_call: TRBJ2-1
d_call: .
clone_size: .
cdr3_nt: TGTGCCACCAGTGATCCCGGGACCCAAAAGCAGTTCTTC
cdr3_aa: CATSDPGTQKQFF

v_call: TRBV7-6
j_call: TRBJ2-5
d_call: TRBD1
clone_size: .
cdr3_nt: TGTGCCAGCAGCTTAGTCGGCGGACAGGGGGTAGAGACCCGGTACTTC
cdr3_aa: CASSLVGGQGVETRYF

v_call: TRBV6-1
j_call: TRBJ2-1
d_call: TRBD2
clone_size: few
cdr3_nt: TGTGCCAGCAGACCCAGTGCCCCGCGGGGGGCCTACAATGAGCAGTTCTTC
cdr3_aa: CASRPSAPRGAYNEQFF

v_call: TRBV28
j_call: TRBJ2-7
d_call: TRBD2
clone_size: few
cdr3_nt: TGTGCCAGCAGTTCTCCGGGACTAGCGGACCTGAGCGAGCAGTACTTC
cdr3_aa: CASSSPGLADLSEQYF

v_call: TRBV20-1
j_call: TRBJ2-1
d_call: TRBD2
clone_size: .
cdr3_nt: TGCAGTGCGGAAGCGGGGTCGTACAATGAGCAGTTCTTC
cdr3_aa: CSAEAGSYNEQFF

v_call: TRBV29-1
j_call: TRBJ2-7
d_call: .
clone_size: few
cdr3_nt: TGCAGCGTTGTGCTCCAGGATAGAGCCTACGAGCAGTACTTC
cdr3_aa: CSVVLQDRAYEQYF

v_call: TRBV5-1
j_call: TRBJ1-2
d_call: .
clone_size: .
cdr3_nt: TGCGCCAGCAGCCTAGACTCACAGGGCAACTATGGCTACACCTTC
cdr3_aa: CASSLDSQGNYGYTF

v_call: TRBV3-1
j_call: TRBJ2-2
d_call: TRBD2
clone_size: few
cdr3_nt: TGTGCCAGCAGCCAAGTAATAGCGGGGGGACCAACCGGGGAGCTGTTTTTT
cdr3_aa: CASSQVIAGGPTGELFF

v_call: TRBV25-1
j_call: TRBJ2-7
d_call: .
clone_size: few
cdr3_nt: TGTGCCAGCAGTAGGGCGGGGGCCAAGCAGTACTTC
cdr3_aa: CASSRAGAKQYF

v_call: TRBV2
j_call: TRBJ2-5
d_call: .
clone_size: few
cdr3_nt: TGTGCCGGCTCATCTTTGTGGGAGACCCAGTACTTC
cdr3_aa: CAGSSLWETQYF

v_call: TRBV20-1
j_call: TRBJ1-5
d_call: .
clone_size: few
cdr3_nt: TGCAGTGCTAGAGACAGGGATAGCAATCAGCCCCAGCATTTT
cdr3_aa: CSARDRDSNQPQHF

v_call: TRBV6-2/TRBV6-3
j_call: TRBJ2-1
d_call: TRBD2
clone_size: few
cdr3_nt: TGTGCCAGCAGTTACTCCCTAGCGGGCCCCTACAATGAGCAGTTCTTC
cdr3_aa: CASSYSLAGPYNEQFF

v_call: TRBV5-1
j_call: TRBJ2-7
d_call: TRBD1
clone_size: few
cdr3_nt: TGCGCCAGCAGCACCGGGACAGGGGGGAACGAGCAGTACTTC
cdr3_aa: CASSTGTGGNEQYF

v_call: TRBV20-1
j_call: TRBJ1-5
d_call: .
clone_size: .
cdr3_nt: TGCAGTGCTAGAGATTCCCCCAGGGGTAAGGGAGAGCATTTT
cdr3_aa: CSARDSPRGKGEHF

v_call: TRBV20-1
j_call: TRBJ2-1
d_call: .
clone_size: .
cdr3_nt: TGCAGTGCTAGGGAACTAGCTCCCCATGAGCAGTTCTTC
cdr3_aa: CSARELAPHEQFF

v_call: TRBV7-9
j_call: TRBJ1-4
d_call: TRBD1
clone_size: .
cdr3_nt: TGTGCCAGCAGCCCGGGGACAGGACCAACTAATGAAAAACTGTTTTTT
cdr3_aa: CASSPGTGPTNEKLFF

v_call: TRBV5-1
j_call: TRBJ2-3
d_call: TRBD1
clone_size: once
cdr3_nt: TGCGCCAGCAGCATTGGTCCGGGACAGGGAGAAGATACGCAGTATTTT
cdr3_aa: CASSIGPGQGEDTQYF

v_call: TRBV12-3/TRBV12-4
j_call: TRBJ2-1
d_call: .
clone_size: .
cdr3_nt: TGTGCCAGCAGTTTTAGGGACCGCAGGTGGGAGACCCAGTTCTTC
cdr3_aa: CASSFRDRRWETQFF

v_call: TRBV5-1
j_call: TRBJ2-3
d_call: .
clone_size: .
cdr3_nt: TGCGCCAGCACCCCGGGGACCACAGATACGCAGTATTTT
cdr3_aa: CASTPGTTDTQYF

v_call: TRBV12-3/TRBV12-4
j_call: TRBJ1-2
d_call: .
clone_size: once
cdr3_nt: TGTGCCAGCAGTTTCGGGCAGATCGACGGCTACACCTTC
cdr3_aa: CASSFGQIDGYTF

v_call: TRBV20-1
j_call: TRBJ2-1
d_call: TRBD2
clone_size: few
cdr3_nt: TGCAGTCCACAAGGCGGGAGACTCAATGATGAGCAGTTCTTC
cdr3_aa: CSPQGGRLNDEQFF

v_call: TRBV18
j_call: TRBJ2-3
d_call: .
clone_size: .
cdr3_nt: TGTGCCAGCTCACCGGAACCTAACACAGATACGCAGTATTTT
cdr3_aa: CASSPEPNTDTQYF

v_call: TRBV12-5
j_call: TRBJ2-1
d_call: .
clone_size: .
cdr3_nt: TGTGCTAGTGGTCCCTCGACACATAGAGAGACCCAGTTCTTC
cdr3_aa: CASGPSTHRETQFF

v_call: TRBV10-3
j_call: TRBJ2-5
d_call: TRBD1
clone_size: once
cdr3_nt: TGTGCCATAAGAGGGACAGGGATTGAAGAGACCCAGTACTTC
cdr3_aa: CAIRGTGIEETQYF

v_call: TRBV5-4
j_call: TRBJ2-3
d_call: TRBD1
clone_size: .
cdr3_nt: TGTGTCAGCAGACGTGGGGACAGTAGCACAGATACGCAGTATTTT
cdr3_aa: CVSRRGDSSTDTQYF

v_call: TRBV20-1
j_call: TRBJ2-5
d_call: TRBD2
clone_size: .
cdr3_nt: TGCAGTGCTCCAGCGGGGGACCAAGAGACCCAGTACTTC
cdr3_aa: CSAPAGDQETQYF

v_call: TRBV20-1
j_call: TRBJ2-4
d_call: TRBD2
clone_size: many
cdr3_nt: TGCAGTGCTAGAGCCCGGACTAGCGGGAGGGCCAAAAACATTCAGTACTTC
cdr3_aa: CSARARTSGRAKNIQYF

v_call: TRBV27
j_call: TRBJ2-7
d_call: TRBD1
clone_size: .
cdr3_nt: TGTACCAGCAGCCGACAGGGGATCCCCTACGAGCAGTACTTC
cdr3_aa: CTSSRQGIPYEQYF

v_call: TRBV5-1
j_call: TRBJ1-2
d_call: .
clone_size: .
cdr3_nt: TGCGCCAGCAGCTTGGATCCGGGGCGAGGTGGCTACACCTTC
cdr3_aa: CASSLDPGRGGYTF

v_call: TRBV27
j_call: TRBJ2-1
d_call: TRBD2
clone_size: .
cdr3_nt: TGTGCCAGCAGTCAGGGAGCGGGAGTGGAGCAGTTCTTC
cdr3_aa: CASSQGAGVEQFF

v_call: TRBV19
j_call: TRBJ2-2
d_call: TRBD1
clone_size: .
cdr3_nt: TGTGCCAGTAGTATTTCAGGGGGCGGTAACACCGGGGAGCTGTTTTTT
cdr3_aa: CASSISGGGNTGELFF

v_call: TRBV12-3/TRBV12-4
j_call: TRBJ2-7
d_call: TRBD2
clone_size: few
cdr3_nt: TGTGCCAGCAGTTTAAAGCGGGAGTACCACGAGCAGTACTTC
cdr3_aa: CASSLKREYHEQYF

v_call: TRBV5-1
j_call: TRBJ1-6
d_call: .
clone_size: .
cdr3_nt: TGCGCCAGCAGCTTGGACCGGCTTTCTAATTCACCCCTCCACTTT
cdr3_aa: CASSLDRLSNSPLHF

v_call: TRBV20-1
j_call: TRBJ2-7
d_call: TRBD2
clone_size: .
cdr3_nt: TGCAGTGCTACCGGGACTACCCCCGGCGAGCAGTACTTC
cdr3_aa: CSATGTTPGEQYF

v_call: TRBV5-1
j_call: TRBJ1-2
d_call: TRBD1
clone_size: few
cdr3_nt: TGCGCCAGCAGCTGGATTGGGACAGGGGGAGACGGCTACACCTTC
cdr3_aa: CASSWIGTGGDGYTF

v_call: TRBV15
j_call: TRBJ1-6
d_call: .
clone_size: many
cdr3_nt: TGTGCCACCAGCGCCGAATTTGCGGCCCTCCACTTT
cdr3_aa: CATSAEFAALHF